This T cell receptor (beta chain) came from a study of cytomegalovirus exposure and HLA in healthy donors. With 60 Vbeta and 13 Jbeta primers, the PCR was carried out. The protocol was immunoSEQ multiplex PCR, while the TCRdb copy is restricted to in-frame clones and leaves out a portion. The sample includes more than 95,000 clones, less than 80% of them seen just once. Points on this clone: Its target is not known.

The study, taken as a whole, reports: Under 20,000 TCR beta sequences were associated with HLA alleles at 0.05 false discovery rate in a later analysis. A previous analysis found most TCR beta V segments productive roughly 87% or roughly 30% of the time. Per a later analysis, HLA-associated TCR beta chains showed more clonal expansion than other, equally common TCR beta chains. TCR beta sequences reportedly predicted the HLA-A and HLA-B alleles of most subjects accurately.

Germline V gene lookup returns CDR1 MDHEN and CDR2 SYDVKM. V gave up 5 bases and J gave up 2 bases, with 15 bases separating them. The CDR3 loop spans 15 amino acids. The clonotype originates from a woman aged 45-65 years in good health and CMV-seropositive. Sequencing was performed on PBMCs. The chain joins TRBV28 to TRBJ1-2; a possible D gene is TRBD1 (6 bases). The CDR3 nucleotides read TGTGCCAGCAGTAACCCCAGGGGCCGGAACTATGGCTACACCTTC. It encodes CASSNPRGRNYGYTF.